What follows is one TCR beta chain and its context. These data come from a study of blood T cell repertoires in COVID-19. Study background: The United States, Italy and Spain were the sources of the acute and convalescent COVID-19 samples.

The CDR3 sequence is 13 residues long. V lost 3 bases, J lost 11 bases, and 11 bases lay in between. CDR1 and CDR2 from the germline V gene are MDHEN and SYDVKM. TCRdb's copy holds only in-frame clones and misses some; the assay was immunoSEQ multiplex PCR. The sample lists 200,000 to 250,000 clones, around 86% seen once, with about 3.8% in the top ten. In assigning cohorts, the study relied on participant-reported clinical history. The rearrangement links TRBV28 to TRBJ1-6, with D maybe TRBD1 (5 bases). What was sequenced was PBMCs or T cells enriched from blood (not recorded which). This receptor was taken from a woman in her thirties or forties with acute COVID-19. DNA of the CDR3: TGTGCCAGCAGTTTTCGGGGGATGGCACCCCTCCACTTT. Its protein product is CASSFRGMAPLHF.